This TCR beta chain was captured by sequencing in a study of blood T cell repertoires in COVID-19. The wider study: Samples taken during acute and convalescent COVID-19 were collected in the United States, Italy and Spain.

The protocol was immunoSEQ multiplex PCR, while the TCRdb copy is restricted to in-frame clones and leaves out a portion. The table has about 42,000 clones, around 90% seen once. This clonotype was sampled from a human donor in a cohort sampled during active COVID-19. Sequencing used peripheral blood.

Here the CDR3 reads CANPEVNYGYTF. Written as DNA, the CDR3 is TGTGCCAACCCGGAGGTAAACTATGGCTACACCTTC. The chain uses TRBV2 and TRBJ1-2; D ambiguous. This CDR3 comprises 12 residues. Germline CDR1 SNHLY, CDR2 FYNNEI. V was shortened by 10 bases and J by 2 bases, with 11 bases between the two germline ends.